The T cell receptor (beta chain) described here comes from a study of blood T cell repertoires in COVID-19. As originally analysed: Scientists estimated how many nucleated cells there were by amplifying reference gene primers. TCRdb keeps only in-frame clones here, not all; method: immunoSEQ multiplex PCR. The DNA gave D and trimming, while V, J and clone size come from that table. Of 130,000 or so clones in the sample, roughly 90% are singletons; the top ten hold 2.5% to 3%. V gave up 6 bases and J gave up 4 bases, with 18 bases separating them. Germline CDR1 and CDR2: SQVTM and ANQGSEA. This CDR3 is 14 amino acids long.

This receptor was obtained from a human donor with COVID-19, enrolled during active disease. The donor label of this sample is uncertain. V usage is TRBV29-1 and J usage is TRBJ1-1; D not resolved. Sequencing used peripheral blood. The CDR3: CSVMKRAVFTEAFF. CDR3 sequence (DNA): TGCAGCGTCATGAAGAGAGCGGTTTTCACTGAAGCTTTCTTT.